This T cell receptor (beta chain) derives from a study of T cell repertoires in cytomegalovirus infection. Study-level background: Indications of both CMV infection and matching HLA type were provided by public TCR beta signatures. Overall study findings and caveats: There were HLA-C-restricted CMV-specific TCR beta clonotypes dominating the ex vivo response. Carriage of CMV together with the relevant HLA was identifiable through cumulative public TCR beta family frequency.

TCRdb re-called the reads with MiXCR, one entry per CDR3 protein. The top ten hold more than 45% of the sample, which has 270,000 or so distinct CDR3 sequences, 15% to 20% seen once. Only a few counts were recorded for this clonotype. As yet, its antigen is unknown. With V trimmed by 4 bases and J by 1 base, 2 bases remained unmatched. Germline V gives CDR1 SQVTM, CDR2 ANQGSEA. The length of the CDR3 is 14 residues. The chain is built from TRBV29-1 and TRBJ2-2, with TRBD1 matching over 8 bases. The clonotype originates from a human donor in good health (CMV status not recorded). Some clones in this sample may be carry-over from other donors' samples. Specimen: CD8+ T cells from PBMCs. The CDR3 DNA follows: TGCAGCGTTGGGGGACAGGTGAACACCGGGGAGCTGTTTTTT. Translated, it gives CSVGGQVNTGELFF.